This TCR beta chain appears in the sequencing data of a study of shared clonotypes between healthy human individuals. TCRdb's copy holds only in-frame clones and misses some; the assay was immunoSEQ multiplex PCR. The sample shows a few hundred thousand clones, approximately 97% of them seen only once. The specimen was naive CD4+ T cells sorted from blood. Subset denoted: CD45RA+ positively selected. This clonotype originated in a woman in her twenties or thirties in good health.

The CDR3 region has the DNA TGCGCCAGCAGTACCACTGGGGGCGTAGACACCGGGGAGCTGTTTTTT. Encoded protein: CASSTTGGVDTGELFF. This chain uses TRBV10-2 with TRBJ2-2; TRBD1 is a possible D gene (6 bases). Germline V gene data show CDR1 as WSHSY and CDR2 as SAAADI. The ends were cut back, 5 bases at V and 3 bases at J, with 16 bases in the middle. CDR3 size: 16 residues.